This TCR beta chain was identified during a study of blood T cell repertoires in COVID-19 (TCRdb year 2020). Regarding the complete study: Samples from collaborators originated in the United States, Italy and Spain and spanned both the acute and convalescent phases of COVID-19. Where available, HLA class I and class II types were obtained from metadata supplied by the sample provider rather than from assay-based typing. The repertoires were released in a freely available public database meant as a resource for research on the immune response to SARS-CoV-2. The dataset comprised deeply sampled blood TCRbeta repertoires from subjects exposed to, actively infected with, or recovered from COVID-19. The samples were drawn from two sources: the first 160 participants of the ongoing ImmuneRACE study, and about 1,300 subjects contributed by 6 global collaborators. Nearly every sample came with metadata listing a de-identified subject ID, COVID-19 status, age in years and sex. The prospective study material was composed of cDNA or gDNA derived from T cells, B-cell-depleted T cells, or PBMCs.

Points the paper makes about the study in general: Clinical and demographic metadata were provided uncurated, with the amount varying by source and participant.

V is pruned by 6 bases and J by 4 bases, leaving 7 bases of the junction without a gene match. Based on the germline V gene, the CDR1 and CDR2 sequences are MNHEY and SVGEGT. The CDR3 contains 15 residues, cysteine and phenylalanine counted. Solely the CDR3 DNA is kept, with 45 bases framed from the first base. This clone was detected only a few times. Its antigen specificity is not known. No base qualities exist here, and no much larger clone lies one base off it. Each collaborating institution followed its own protocols to collect whole blood in K2EDTA tubes. For TCRbeta analysis, collaborators shipped samples in one of three forms: frozen whole blood, isolated PBMCs, or DNA extracted from either of those sample types. TCRbeta CDR3 regions were amplified from genomic DNA using the immunoSEQ Assay, a bias-controlled multiplex PCR. Per the authors' processing: Within the assay, amplification of reference gene primers was used to estimate how many nucleated cells each sample contained. Sequence reads were collapsed and filtered to measure the absolute abundance of every unique TCRbeta CDR3 rearrangement. For each sample, productive Simpson clonality was calculated by taking the square root of Simpson's diversity index across productive rearrangements. This is the immuneACCESS table as TCRdb keeps it, with only in-frame sequences that have V and J called. A part of the clones is gone; compared with another copy, unresolved V genes explain less than half, and the rest is unexplained. From that table come the V and J calls and clone size; the DNA was used to work out D and trimming. The sample data list 190,000 or so clones, and under 85% of these were observed just once. The ten largest account for around 9.8% of the sample.

The rearrangement combines TRBV6-2 or TRBV6-3 with TRBJ2-2, and 8 junctional nucleotides match TRBD1. Sequenced input: peripheral blood. This TCR derives from a woman older than 75 with acute or convalescent COVID-19. This receptor carries the CDR3 CASSQPRGLTGELFF. The DNA sequence is as follows: TGTGCCAGCAGCCAACCCAGGGGGCTCACCGGGGAGCTGTTTTTT.